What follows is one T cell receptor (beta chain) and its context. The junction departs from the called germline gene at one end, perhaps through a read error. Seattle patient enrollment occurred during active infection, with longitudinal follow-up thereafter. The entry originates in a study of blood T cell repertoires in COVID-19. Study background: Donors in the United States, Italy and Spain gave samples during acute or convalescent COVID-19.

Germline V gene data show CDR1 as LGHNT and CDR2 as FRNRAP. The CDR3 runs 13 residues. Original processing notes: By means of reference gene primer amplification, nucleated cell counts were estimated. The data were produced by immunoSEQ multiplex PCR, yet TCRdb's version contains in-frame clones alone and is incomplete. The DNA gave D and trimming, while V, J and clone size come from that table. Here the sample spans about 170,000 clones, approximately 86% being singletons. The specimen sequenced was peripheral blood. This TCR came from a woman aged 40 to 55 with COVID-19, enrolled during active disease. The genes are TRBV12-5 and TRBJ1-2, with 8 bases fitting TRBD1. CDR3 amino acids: CASGPGGGYGHTF. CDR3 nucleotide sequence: TGTGCTAGTGGCCCAGGGGGCGGCTATGGCCACACCTTC.